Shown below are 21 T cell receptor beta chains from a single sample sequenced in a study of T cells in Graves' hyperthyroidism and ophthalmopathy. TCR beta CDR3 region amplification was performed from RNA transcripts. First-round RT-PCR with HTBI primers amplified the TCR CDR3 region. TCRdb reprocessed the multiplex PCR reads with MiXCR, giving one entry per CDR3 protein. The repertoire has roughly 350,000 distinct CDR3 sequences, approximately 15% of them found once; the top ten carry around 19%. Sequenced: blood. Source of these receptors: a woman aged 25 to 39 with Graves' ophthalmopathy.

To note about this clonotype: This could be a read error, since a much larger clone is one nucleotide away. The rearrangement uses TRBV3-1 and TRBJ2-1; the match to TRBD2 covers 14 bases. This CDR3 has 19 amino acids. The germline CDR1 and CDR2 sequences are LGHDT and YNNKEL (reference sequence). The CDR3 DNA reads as TGTGCCAGCAGCCAAGAAATCGGACTAGCGGGGGGCAGGGTCAATGAGCAGTCCTTC. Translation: CASSQEIGLAGGRVNEQSF.

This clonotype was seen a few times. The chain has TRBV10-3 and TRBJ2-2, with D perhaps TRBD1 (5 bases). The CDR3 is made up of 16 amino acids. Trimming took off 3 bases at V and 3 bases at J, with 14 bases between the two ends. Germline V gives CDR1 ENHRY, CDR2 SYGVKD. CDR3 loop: CAISDSRARYTGELFF. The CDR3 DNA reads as TGTGCCATCAGTGATTCCAGGGCCAGATACACCGGGGAGCTGTTTTTT.

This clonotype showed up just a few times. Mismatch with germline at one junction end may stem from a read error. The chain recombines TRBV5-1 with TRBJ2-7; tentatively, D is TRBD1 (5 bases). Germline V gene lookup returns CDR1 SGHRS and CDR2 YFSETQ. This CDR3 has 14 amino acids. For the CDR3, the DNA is TGCGTCAGCAGCCCGACAGTGGGAACCTACGAGCAGTACTTC. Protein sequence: CVSSPTVGTYEQYF.

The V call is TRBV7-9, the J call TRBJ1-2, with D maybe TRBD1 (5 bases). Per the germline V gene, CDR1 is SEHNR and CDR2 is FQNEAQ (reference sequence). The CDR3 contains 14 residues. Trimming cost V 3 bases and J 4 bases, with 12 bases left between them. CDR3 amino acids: CASSFNRRPYGYTF. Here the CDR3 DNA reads TGTGCCAGCAGCTTCAACAGGAGACCCTATGGCTACACCTTC.

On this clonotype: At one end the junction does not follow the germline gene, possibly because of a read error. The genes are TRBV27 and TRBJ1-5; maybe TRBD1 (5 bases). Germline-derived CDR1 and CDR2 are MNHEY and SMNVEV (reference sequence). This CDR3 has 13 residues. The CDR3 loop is CASGVYSNQPQHF. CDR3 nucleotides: TGCGCCTCGGGGGTCTATAGCAATCAGCCTCAGCATTTT.

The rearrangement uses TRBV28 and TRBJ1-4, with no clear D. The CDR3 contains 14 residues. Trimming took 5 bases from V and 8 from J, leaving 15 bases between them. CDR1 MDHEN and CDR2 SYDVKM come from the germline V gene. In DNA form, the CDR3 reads TGTGCCAGCAGTCACCCGGGAGCAAGCGAAAAACTGTTTTTT. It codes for CASSHPGASEKLFF.

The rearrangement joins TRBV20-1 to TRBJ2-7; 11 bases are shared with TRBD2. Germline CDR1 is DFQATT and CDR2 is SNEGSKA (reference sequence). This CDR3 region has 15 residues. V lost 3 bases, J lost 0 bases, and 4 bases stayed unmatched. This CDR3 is CSARASGGSSYEQYF. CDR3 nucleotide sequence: TGCAGTGCTAGGGCTAGCGGGGGGAGCTCCTACGAGCAGTACTTC.

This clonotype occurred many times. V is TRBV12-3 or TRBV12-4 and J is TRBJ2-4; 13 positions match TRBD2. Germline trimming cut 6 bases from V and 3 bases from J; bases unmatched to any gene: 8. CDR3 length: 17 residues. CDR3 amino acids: CASSQTSGGLNKNIQYF. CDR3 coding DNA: TGTGCCAGCAGCCAGACTAGCGGGGGGCTAAACAAAAACATTCAGTACTTC.

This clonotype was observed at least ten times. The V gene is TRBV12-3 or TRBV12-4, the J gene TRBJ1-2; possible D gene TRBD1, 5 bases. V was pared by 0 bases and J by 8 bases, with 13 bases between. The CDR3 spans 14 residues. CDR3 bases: TGTGCCAGCAGTTTAGCGGAAGGGGCGGGGGGCTACACCTTC. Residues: CASSLAEGAGGYTF.

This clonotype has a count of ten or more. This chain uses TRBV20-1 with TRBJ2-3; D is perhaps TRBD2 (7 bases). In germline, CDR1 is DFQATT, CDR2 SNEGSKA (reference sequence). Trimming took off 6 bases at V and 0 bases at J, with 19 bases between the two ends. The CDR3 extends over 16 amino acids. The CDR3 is CSASRGGVSSTDTQYF. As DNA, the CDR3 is TGCAGTGCAAGTAGAGGGGGGGTTTCTAGCACAGATACGCAGTATTTT.

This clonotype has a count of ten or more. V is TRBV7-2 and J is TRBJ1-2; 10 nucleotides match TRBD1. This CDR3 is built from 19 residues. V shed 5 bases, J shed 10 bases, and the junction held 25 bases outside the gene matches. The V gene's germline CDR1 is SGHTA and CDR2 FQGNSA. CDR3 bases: TGTGCCAGCAGCGACAGGACAGGGGGTTCCCGGGATCTAACTATGTTCTACACCTTC. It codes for CASSDRTGGSRDLTMFYTF.

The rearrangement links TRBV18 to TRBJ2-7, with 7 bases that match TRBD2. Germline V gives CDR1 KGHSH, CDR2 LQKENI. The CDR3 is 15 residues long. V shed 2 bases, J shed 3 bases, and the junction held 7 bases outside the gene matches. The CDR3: CASSPSKGGSYEQYF. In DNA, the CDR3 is TGTGCCAGCTCACCATCCAAGGGAGGGAGCTACGAGCAGTACTTC.

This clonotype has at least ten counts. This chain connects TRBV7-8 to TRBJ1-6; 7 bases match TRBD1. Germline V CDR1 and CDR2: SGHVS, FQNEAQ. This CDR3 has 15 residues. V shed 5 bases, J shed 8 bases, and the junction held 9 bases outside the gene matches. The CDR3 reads CASSILGDSYSPLHF. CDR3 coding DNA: TGTGCCAGCAGCATACTAGGGGACAGCTATTCACCCCTCCACTTT.

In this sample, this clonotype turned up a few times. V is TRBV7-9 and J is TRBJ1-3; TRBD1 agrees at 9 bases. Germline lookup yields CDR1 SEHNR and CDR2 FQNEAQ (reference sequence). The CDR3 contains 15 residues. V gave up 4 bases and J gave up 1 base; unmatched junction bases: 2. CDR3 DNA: TGTGCCAGCAGCTCCGGACAGGGGTCTGGAAACACCATATATTTT. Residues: CASSSGQGSGNTIYF.

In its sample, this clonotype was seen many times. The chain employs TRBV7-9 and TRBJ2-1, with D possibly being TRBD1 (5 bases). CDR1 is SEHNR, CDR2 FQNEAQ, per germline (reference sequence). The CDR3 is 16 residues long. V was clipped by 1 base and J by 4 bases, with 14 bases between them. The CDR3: CASSLVAGIGYNEQFF. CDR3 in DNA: TGTGCCAGCAGCTTAGTGGCAGGGATAGGTTACAATGAGCAGTTCTTC.

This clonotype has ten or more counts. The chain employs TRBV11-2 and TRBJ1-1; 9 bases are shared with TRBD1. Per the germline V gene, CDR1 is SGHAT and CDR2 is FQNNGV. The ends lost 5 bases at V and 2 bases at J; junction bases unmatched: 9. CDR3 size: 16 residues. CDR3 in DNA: TGTGCCAGCAGCCCCGGGAACAGGGGGCATAACACTGAAGCTTTCTTT. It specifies CASSPGNRGHNTEAFF.

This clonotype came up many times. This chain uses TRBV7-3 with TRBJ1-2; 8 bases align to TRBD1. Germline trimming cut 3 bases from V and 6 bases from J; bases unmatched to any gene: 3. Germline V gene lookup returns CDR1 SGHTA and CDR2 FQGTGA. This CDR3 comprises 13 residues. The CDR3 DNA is TGTGCCAGCAGCTTTGGACAGGGAGATGGCTACACCTTC. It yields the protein CASSFGQGDGYTF. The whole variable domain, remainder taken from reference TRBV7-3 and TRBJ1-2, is GAGVSQTPSNKVTEKGKYVELRCDPISGHTALYWYRQSLGQGPEFLIYFQGTGAADDSGLPNDRFFAVRPEGSVSTLKIQRTERGDSAVYLCASSFGQGDGYTFGSGTRLTVV.

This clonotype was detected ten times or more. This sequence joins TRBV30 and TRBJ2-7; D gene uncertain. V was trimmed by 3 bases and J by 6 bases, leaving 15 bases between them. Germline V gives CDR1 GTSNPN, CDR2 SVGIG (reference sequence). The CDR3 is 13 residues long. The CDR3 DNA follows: TGTGCCTGGAGCCACCACAGTGTAGGCGAGCAGTACTTC. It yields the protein CAWSHHSVGEQYF.

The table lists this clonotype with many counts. The CDR3 DNA sequence: TGTGCCAGCTCACCAACCAGGGGGAAAACTGAAGCTTTCTTT. Amino acid sequence: CASSPTRGKTEAFF. This chain connects TRBV18 to TRBJ1-1; 7 bases are shared with TRBD1. Germline CDR1 and CDR2: KGHSH and LQKENI. The CDR3 totals 14 residues. After removal of 2 bases from V and 5 bases from J, the junction contained 5 bases not matched to a gene.

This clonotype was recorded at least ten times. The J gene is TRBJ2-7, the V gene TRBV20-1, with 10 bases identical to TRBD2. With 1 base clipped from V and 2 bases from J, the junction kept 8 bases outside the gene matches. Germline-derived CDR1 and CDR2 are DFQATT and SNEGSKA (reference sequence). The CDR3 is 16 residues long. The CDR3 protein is CSARARSGGGTYEQYF. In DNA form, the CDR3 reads TGCAGTGCTAGAGCCCGCAGCGGGGGGGGGACCTACGAGCAGTACTTC.

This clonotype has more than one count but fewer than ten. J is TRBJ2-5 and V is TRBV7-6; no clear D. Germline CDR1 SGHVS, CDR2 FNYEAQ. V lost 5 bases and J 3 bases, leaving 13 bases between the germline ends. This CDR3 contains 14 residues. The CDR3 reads CASSLNTGKETQYF. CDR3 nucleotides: TGTGCCAGCAGCCTGAATACCGGAAAAGAGACCCAGTACTTC.